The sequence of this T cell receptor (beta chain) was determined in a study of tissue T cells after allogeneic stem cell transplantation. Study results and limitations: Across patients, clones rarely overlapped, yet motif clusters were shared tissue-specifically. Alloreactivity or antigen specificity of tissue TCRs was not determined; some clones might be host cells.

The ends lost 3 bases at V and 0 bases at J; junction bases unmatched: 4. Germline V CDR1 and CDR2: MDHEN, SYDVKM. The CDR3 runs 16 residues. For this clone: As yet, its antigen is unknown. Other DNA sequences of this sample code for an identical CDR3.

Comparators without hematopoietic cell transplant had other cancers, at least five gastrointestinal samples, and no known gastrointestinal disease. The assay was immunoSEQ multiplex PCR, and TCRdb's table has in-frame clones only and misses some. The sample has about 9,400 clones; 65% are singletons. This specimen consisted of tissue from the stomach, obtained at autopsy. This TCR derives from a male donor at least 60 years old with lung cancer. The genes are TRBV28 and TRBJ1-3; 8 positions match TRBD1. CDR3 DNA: TGTGCCAGCAGTTTTAGTGACAGGGGCTCTGGAAACACCATATATTTT. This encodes CASSFSDRGSGNTIYF. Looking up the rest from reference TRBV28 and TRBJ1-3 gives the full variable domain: DVKVTQSSRYLVKRTGEKVFLECVQDMDHENMFWYRQDPGLGLRLIYFSYDVKMKEKGDIPEGYSVSREKKERFSLILESASTNQTSMYLCASSFSDRGSGNTIYFGEGSWLTVV.